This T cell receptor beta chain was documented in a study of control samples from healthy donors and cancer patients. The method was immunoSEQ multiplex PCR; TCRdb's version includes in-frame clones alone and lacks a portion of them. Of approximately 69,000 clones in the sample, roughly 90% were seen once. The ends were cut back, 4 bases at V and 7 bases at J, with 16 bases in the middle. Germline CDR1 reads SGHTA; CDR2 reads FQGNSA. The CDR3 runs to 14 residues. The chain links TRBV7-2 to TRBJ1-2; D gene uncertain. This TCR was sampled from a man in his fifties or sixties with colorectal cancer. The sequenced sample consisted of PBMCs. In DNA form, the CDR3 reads TGTGCCAGCAGCTGGACCTCTAACCCATCTGGCTACACCTTC. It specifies CASSWTSNPSGYTF.